These 11 T cell receptor beta chains came from one sample sequenced in a study of OX40 agonist ivuxolimab in advanced cancers. Repertoires were generated with immunoSEQ multiplex PCR, while TCRdb's copy carries only in-frame clones and drops some. Of 52,000 or so clones in the sample, roughly 80% were seen once. This sample comprised CD4+ or CD8+ T cells sorted from blood, obtained in a trial of the OX40 agonist ivuxolimab. These receptors were obtained from an adult with an advanced solid tumor such as melanoma, head and neck, liver or kidney cancer.

Concerning this clone: The junction differs from germline at one of its ends, possibly a read error. The chain carries TRBV7-7 and TRBJ2-2, with a weak D call TRBD1 (5 bases). CDR1 and CDR2 (germline): SSHAT, FNYEAQ (reference sequence). This CDR3 region has 14 residues. The CDR3 bases are TGTGCTAGCAGCTTAGGACAGAACACCGGGGAGCTGTTTTTT. This encodes CASSLGQNTGELFF.

A word on this clone: Other DNA sequences of this sample code for an identical CDR3. The chain is built from TRBV6-6 and TRBJ2-3, with D unresolved. With 0 bases removed from V and 6 bases from J, the gap between germline ends came to 4 bases. This CDR3 spans 12 amino acids. Looked up from germline, CDR1 is MNHNY and CDR2 is SVGAGI (reference sequence). The CDR3 loop reads CASSYSGDTQYF. In DNA, the CDR3 is TGTGCCAGCAGTTACTCGGGGGATACGCAGTATTTT.

J is TRBJ2-5 and V is TRBV27; 13 bases line up with TRBD2. In germline, CDR1 is MNHEY, CDR2 SMNVEV (reference sequence). This CDR3 region has 18 residues. V gave up 5 bases and J gave up 2 bases; unmatched junction bases: 11. Here the CDR3 DNA reads TGTGCCAGCAGTCCAGGGACTAGCGGGGACCCCGGTCAAGAGACCCAGTACTTC. The encoded protein is CASSPGTSGDPGQETQYF.

This sequence joins TRBV7-2 and TRBJ2-5, with D maybe TRBD1 (5 bases). CDR3 length: 16 amino acids. V was cut by 0 bases and J by 5 bases, with 16 bases left in between. The germline V gene has CDR1 SGHTA and CDR2 FQGNSA. Here the CDR3 reads CASSLASDRGRETQYF. Here the CDR3 DNA reads TGTGCCAGCAGCTTAGCATCGGATAGGGGCCGGGAGACCCAGTACTTC.

This rearrangement joins TRBV28 to TRBJ1-4; no clear D. This CDR3 is 12 amino acids long. Trimming left V 10 bases short and J 5 bases short, with 11 bases between. Germline CDR1 reads MDHEN; CDR2 reads SYDVKM. The CDR3 DNA follows: TGTGCCACCTGGGAGTCCAATGAAAAACTGTTTTTT. Protein: CATWESNEKLFF. The full variable domain, completed using reference TRBV28 and TRBJ1-4, is DVKVTQSSRYLVKRTGEKVFLECVQDMDHENMFWYRQDPGLGLRLIYFSYDVKMKEKGDIPEGYSVSREKKERFSLILESASTNQTSMYLCATWESNEKLFFGSGTQLSVL.

This sequence joins TRBV5-1 and TRBJ2-3; D may be TRBD1 (6 bases). The CDR3 extends over 14 amino acids. Trimming took 4 bases from V and 3 from J, leaving 12 bases between them. The germline V gene encodes CDR1 SGHRS and CDR2 YFSETQ. The CDR3 reads CASSLTGRTDTQYF. Written as DNA, the CDR3 is TGCGCCAGCAGCCTGACAGGAAGGACAGATACGCAGTATTTT.

The chain links TRBV5-4 to TRBJ2-1, with 8 bases aligning to TRBD2. V shed 5 bases and J 4 bases; nucleotides not matched to a gene: 5. The CDR3 totals 14 residues. CDR1 is SGHNT and CDR2 is YYREEE in the germline V gene (reference sequence). The CDR3 DNA sequence: TGTGCCAGCAGGACGGGGGGGCTGTACAATGAGCAGTTCTTC. Amino acid sequence: CASRTGGLYNEQFF.

The gene calls are TRBV2 and TRBJ2-7, with D maybe TRBD1 (5 bases). Germline-derived CDR1 and CDR2 are SNHLY and FYNNEI. CDR3 length equals 12 residues. V was clipped by 5 bases and J by 3 bases, with 8 bases between them. The CDR3 coding sequence is TGTGCCAGCAGTAGGGGCAGCTACGAGCAGTACTTC. It yields the protein CASSRGSYEQYF.

V and J are TRBV9 and TRBJ2-1; 10 nucleotides align to TRBD2. CDR3 length: 19 residues. The junction had 9 bases not matched to a gene; V was cut back by 0 bases and J by 0 bases. Germline V gene lookup returns CDR1 SGDLS and CDR2 YYNGEE. The CDR3 nucleotides read TGTGCCAGCAGCGTAGTGTCTAGCGGGGGCCCTAGCTCCTACAATGAGCAGTTCTTC. Protein: CASSVVSSGGPSSYNEQFF.

The V and J genes are TRBV29-1 and TRBJ2-2; 7 bases fit TRBD1. The CDR3 totals 13 residues. CDR1 SQVTM and CDR2 ANQGSEA come from the germline V gene. Germline trimming cut 4 bases from V and 1 base from J; bases unmatched to any gene: 0. The CDR3 region has the DNA TGCAGCGTTGGGGACAGGAACACCGGGGAGCTGTTTTTT. Its translation: CSVGDRNTGELFF.

V is TRBV11-3 and J is TRBJ2-1; 8 nucleotides line up with TRBD2. The V segment lost 0 bases and the J segment 5 bases; nucleotides outside the gene matches: 3. Germline values: CDR1 SGHNT, CDR2 YENEEA. The CDR3 has 15 residues. CDR3 DNA sequence: TGTGCCAGCAGCTTAGAGAGCGGGGGAAACAATGAGCAGTTCTTC. As protein: CASSLESGGNNEQFF.